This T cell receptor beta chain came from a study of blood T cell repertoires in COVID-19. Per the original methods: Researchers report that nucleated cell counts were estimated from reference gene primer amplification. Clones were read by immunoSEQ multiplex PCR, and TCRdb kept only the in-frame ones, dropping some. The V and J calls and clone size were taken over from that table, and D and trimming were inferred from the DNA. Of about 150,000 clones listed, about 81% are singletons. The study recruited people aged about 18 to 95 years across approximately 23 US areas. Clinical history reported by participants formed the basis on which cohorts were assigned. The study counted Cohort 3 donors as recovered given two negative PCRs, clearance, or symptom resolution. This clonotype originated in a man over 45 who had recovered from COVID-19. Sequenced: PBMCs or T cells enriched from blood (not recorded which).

The CDR3 protein is CASSPQRELFF. The CDR3 nucleotides read TGTGCCAGCAGCCCCCAAAGGGAGCTGTTTTTT. V and J are TRBV7-2 and TRBJ2-2; no clear D. The CDR3 sequence is 11 residues long. V dropped 5 bases and J dropped 9 bases, with 7 bases sitting between them. Germline-derived CDR1 and CDR2 are SGHTA and FQGNSA.